The clone carrying this T cell receptor (beta chain) appeared many times. This entry belongs to a study of Graves' ophthalmopathy and Graves' hyperthyroidism. TCR beta CDR3 regions were amplified from RNA transcripts. Second-round multiplex PCR came after first-round RT-PCR with HTBI primers. TCRdb ran MiXCR on the multiplex PCR reads and lists one entry per CDR3 protein. The sample has hundreds of thousands of distinct CDR3 sequences, around 21% seen once. The CDR3 sequence is 19 residues long. In germline, CDR1 is SGHRS, CDR2 YFSETQ. Trimming removed 0 bases from V and 3 bases from J; junction bases left unmatched: 16.

This chain joins TRBV5-1 and TRBJ1-1; TRBD1 matches at 8 bases. The TCR was taken from a young woman with stable Graves' hyperthyroidism. Sequenced: peripheral blood. The CDR3 spells CASSLGVRGRKSADTEAFF. The CDR3, as DNA: TGCGCCAGCAGCTTGGGTGTCAGGGGGCGAAAGTCCGCGGACACTGAAGCTTTCTTT. The entire variable domain, with the rest obtained from reference TRBV5-1 and TRBJ1-1, is as follows: KAGVTQTPRYLIKTRGQQVTLSCSPISGHRSVSWYQQTPGQGLQFLFEYFSETQRNKGNFPGRFSGRQFSNSRSEMNVSTLELGDSALYLCASSLGVRGRKSADTEAFFGQGTRLTVV.